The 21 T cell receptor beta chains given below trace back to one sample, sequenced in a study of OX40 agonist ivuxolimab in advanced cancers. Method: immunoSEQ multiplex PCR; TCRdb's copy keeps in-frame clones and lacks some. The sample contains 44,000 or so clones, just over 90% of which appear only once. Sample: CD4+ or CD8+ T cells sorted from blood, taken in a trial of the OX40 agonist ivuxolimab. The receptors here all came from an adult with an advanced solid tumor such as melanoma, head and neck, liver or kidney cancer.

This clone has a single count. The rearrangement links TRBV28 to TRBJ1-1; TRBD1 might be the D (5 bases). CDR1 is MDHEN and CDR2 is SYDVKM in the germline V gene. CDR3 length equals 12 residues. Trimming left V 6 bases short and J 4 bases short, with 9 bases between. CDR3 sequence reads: CASRGGGTEAFF. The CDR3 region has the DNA TGTGCCAGCAGAGGTGGGGGCACTGAAGCTTTCTTT.

This CDR3 is CASSLGVGGNYGYTF. Written as DNA, the CDR3 is TGTGCCAGCAGTTTAGGGGTAGGGGGAAACTATGGCTACACCTTC. This chain uses TRBV28 with TRBJ1-2; a possible D gene is TRBD1 (6 bases). Germline V gives CDR1 MDHEN, CDR2 SYDVKM. CDR3 length equals 15 residues. Trimming took 2 bases from V and 2 from J, leaving 12 bases between them.

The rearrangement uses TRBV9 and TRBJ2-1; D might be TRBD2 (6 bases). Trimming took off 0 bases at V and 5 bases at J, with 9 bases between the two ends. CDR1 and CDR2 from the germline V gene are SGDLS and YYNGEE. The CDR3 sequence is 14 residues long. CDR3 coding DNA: TGTGCCAGCAGCGTAGAGGCTAGCGACAATGAGCAGTTCTTC. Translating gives CASSVEASDNEQFF.

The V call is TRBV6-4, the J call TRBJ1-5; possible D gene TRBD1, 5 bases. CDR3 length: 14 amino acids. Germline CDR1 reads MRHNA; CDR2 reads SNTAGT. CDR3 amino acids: CAHPRGHSNQPQHF. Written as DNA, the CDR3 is TGTGCTCATCCCCGGGGCCATAGCAATCAGCCCCAGCATTTT.

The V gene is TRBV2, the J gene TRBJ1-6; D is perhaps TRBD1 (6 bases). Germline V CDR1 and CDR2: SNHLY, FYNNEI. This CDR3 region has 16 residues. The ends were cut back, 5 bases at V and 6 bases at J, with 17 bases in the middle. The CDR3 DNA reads TGTGCCAGCAGTCAACGCGGGGGGCAGGTTAATTCACCCCTCCACTTT. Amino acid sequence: CASSQRGGQVNSPLHF.

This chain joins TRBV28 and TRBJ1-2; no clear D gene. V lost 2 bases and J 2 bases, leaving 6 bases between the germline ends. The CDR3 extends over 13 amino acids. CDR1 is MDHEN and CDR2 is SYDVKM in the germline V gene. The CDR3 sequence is CASSLQVNYGYTF. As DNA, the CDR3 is TGTGCCAGCAGTTTACAAGTCAACTATGGCTACACCTTC.

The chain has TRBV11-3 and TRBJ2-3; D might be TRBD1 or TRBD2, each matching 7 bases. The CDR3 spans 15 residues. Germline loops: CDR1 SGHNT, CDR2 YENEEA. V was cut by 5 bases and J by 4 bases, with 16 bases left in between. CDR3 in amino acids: CASSPGRGRADTQYF. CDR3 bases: TGTGCCAGCAGCCCGGGGAGGGGGCGCGCAGATACGCAGTATTTT. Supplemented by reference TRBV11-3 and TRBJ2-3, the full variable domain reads EAGVVQSPRYKIIEKKQPVAFWCNPISGHNTLYWYLQNLGQGPELLIRYENEEAVDDSQLPKDRFSAERLKGVDSTLKIQPAELGDSAVYLCASSPGRGRADTQYFGPGTRLTVL.

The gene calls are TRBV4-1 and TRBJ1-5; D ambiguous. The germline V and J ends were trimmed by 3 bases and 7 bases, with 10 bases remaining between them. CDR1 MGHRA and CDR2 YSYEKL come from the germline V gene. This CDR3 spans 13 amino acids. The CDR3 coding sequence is TGCGCCAGCAGCCATGAACTAGGGCAGCCCCAGCATTTT. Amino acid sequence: CASSHELGQPQHF.

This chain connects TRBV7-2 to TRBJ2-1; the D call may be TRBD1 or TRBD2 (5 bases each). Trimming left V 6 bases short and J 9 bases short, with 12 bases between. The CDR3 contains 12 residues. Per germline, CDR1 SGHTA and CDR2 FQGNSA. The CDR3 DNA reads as TGTGCCAGCAGTCCAACGGGGACTGAGCAGTTCTTC. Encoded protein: CASSPTGTEQFF. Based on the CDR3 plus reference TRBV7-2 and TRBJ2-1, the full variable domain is GAGVSQSPSNKVTEKGKDVELRCDPISGHTALYWYRQSLGQGLEFLIYFQGNSAPDKSGLPSDRFSAERTGGSVSTLTIQRTQQEDSAVYLCASSPTGTEQFFGPGTRLTVL.

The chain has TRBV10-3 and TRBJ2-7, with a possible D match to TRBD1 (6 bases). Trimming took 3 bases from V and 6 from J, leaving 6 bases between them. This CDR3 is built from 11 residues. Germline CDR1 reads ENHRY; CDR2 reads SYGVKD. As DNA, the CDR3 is TGTGCCATCAGTGAAGGGGGCGAGCAGTACTTC. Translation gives CAISEGGEQYF.

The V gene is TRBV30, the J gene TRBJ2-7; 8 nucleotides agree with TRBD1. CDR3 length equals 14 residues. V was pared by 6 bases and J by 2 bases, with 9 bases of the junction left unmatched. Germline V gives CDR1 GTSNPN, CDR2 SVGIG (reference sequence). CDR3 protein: CACFSRQGTYEQYF. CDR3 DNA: TGTGCCTGTTTTTCCCGACAGGGGACCTACGAGCAGTACTTC.

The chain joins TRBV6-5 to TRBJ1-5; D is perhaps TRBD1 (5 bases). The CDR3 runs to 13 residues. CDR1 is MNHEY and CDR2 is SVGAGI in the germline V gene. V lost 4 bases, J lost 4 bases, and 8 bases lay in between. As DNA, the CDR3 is TGTGCCAGCAGTTCCTACAGGAATCAGCCCCAGCATTTT. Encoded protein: CASSSYRNQPQHF.

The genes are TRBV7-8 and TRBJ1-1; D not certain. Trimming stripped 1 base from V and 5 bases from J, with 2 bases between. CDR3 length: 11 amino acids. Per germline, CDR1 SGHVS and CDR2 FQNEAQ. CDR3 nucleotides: TGTGCCAGCAGCTTAGGAACTGAAGCTTTCTTT. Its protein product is CASSLGTEAFF.

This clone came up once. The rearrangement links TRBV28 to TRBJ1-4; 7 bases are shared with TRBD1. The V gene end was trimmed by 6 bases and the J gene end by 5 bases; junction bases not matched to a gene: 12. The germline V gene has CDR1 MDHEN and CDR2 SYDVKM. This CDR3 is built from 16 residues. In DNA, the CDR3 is TGTGCCAGCAGCAGTCCCGACAGGGAATTAAATGAAAAACTGTTTTTT. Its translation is CASSSPDRELNEKLFF.

This chain's CDR3 is CASSLEIAYGYTF. The CDR3 bases are TGTGCCAGCAGCCTTGAAATAGCCTATGGCTACACCTTC. This chain joins TRBV7-9 and TRBJ1-2; D remains unclear. Germline V gene data show CDR1 as SEHNR and CDR2 as FQNEAQ (reference sequence). The length of the CDR3 is 13 residues. V was trimmed by 5 bases and J by 4 bases, leaving 11 bases between them.

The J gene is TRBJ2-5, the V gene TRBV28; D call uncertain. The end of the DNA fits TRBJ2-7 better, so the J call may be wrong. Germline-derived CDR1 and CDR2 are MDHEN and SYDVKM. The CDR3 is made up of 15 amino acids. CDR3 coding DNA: TGTGCCAGCAGTTGGGAACTTCCCCCTTTGGACGAGCAGTACTTC. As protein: CASSWELPPLDEQYF.

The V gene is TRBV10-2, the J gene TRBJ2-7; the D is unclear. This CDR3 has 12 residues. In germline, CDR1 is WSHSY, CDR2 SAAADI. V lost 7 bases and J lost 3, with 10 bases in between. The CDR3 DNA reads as TGCGCCAGCATGGGGTCCGGCTACGAGCAGTACTTC. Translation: CASMGSGYEQYF.

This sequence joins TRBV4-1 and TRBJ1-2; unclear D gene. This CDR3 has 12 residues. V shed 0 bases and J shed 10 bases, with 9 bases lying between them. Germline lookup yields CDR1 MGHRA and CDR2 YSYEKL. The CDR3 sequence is CASSQDLIDYTF. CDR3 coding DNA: TGCGCCAGCAGCCAAGACCTTATTGACTACACCTTC.

The CDR3 spells CASSNRPASEQYF. CDR3 sequence (DNA): TGTGCCAGCAGCAACCGACCCGCTTCAGAGCAGTACTTC. The chain uses TRBV11-2 and TRBJ2-7, with D unclear. This CDR3 spans 13 amino acids. Germline values: CDR1 SGHAT, CDR2 FQNNGV. Trimming cost V 5 bases and J 7 bases, with 15 bases left between them. The full variable domain, in which reference TRBV11-2 and TRBJ2-7 provide the parts outside the CDR3, is EAGVAQSPRYKIIEKRQSVAFWCNPISGHATLYWYQQILGQGPKLLIQFQNNGVVDDSQLPKDRFSAERLKGVDSTLKIQPAKLEDSAVYLCASSNRPASEQYFGPGTRLTVT.

The CDR3 bases are TGTGCCAGCAGCTTCCTAGCGGGGGGGTCCTACGAGCAGTACTTC. Translation gives CASSFLAGGSYEQYF. This chain links TRBV7-8 with TRBJ2-7, with 12 bases matching TRBD2. V lost 3 bases to trimming and J lost 1 base; unmatched junction nucleotides: 1. The CDR3 sequence is 15 residues long. Germline V lookup: CDR1 SGHVS, CDR2 FQNEAQ.

The CDR3 DNA sequence: TGTGCCAGCAGCTTGGAACTAGCGGGGGGAGGAGAGACCCAGTACTTC. Translation: CASSLELAGGGETQYF. V usage is TRBV5-4 and J usage is TRBJ2-5; TRBD2 agrees at 12 bases. V was clipped by 0 bases and J by 4 bases; unmatched bases: 4. CDR3 size: 16 residues. Germline V gene sequence: CDR1 SGHNT, CDR2 YYREEE (reference sequence).